The 13 T cell receptor beta chains listed next were all sequenced from one sample in a study of blood T cell repertoires in COVID-19. Clones were read by immunoSEQ multiplex PCR, and TCRdb kept only the in-frame ones, dropping some. The table lists 310,000 or so clones, about nine tenths of them singletons. Sequencing was carried out using PBMCs or T cells enriched from blood (not recorded which). These receptors were taken from a woman aged 30 to 39 who had recovered from COVID-19.

CDR3 nucleotide sequence: TGCAGCGTTGCCCCCGGGACAGGTCTTTATGGCTACACCTTC. Amino acids: CSVAPGTGLYGYTF. The V call is TRBV29-1, the J call TRBJ1-2; 8 bases match TRBD1. Germline V gene data show CDR1 as SQVTM and CDR2 as ANQGSEA. J lost 5 bases, V lost 4 bases, and 9 bases had no gene match. The CDR3 loop spans 14 amino acids.

This clone was picked up one time. The chain links TRBV5-8 to TRBJ2-1, with TRBD2 matching over 14 bases. This CDR3 is 15 amino acids long. CDR1 and CDR2 (germline): SGHTS, YDEGEE. V lost 3 bases, J lost 5 bases, and 1 base stayed unmatched. The CDR3 coding sequence is TGTGCCAGCAGCTGGGGACTAGCGGGAGACAATGAGCAGTTCTTC. Encoded protein: CASSWGLAGDNEQFF.

The rearrangement joins TRBV5-6 to TRBJ1-5; TRBD1 might be the D (6 bases). V lost 0 bases, J lost 7 bases, and 14 bases lay in between. Germline V lookup: CDR1 SGHDT, CDR2 YYEEEE. The CDR3 contains 15 residues. CDR3 amino acids: CASSLAGQGRQPQHF. In DNA form, the CDR3 reads TGTGCCAGCAGCTTGGCGGGGCAGGGGAGACAGCCCCAGCATTTT.

This rearrangement joins TRBV3-1 (or the pseudogene TRBV3-2) to TRBJ2-1; 8 bases agree with TRBD2. Trimming at V came to 5 bases and at J to 7 bases, leaving 7 bases not matched to a gene. The CDR3 is 14 amino acids. CDR1 LGHDT and CDR2 YNNKEL come from the germline V gene (reference sequence). CDR3 bases: TGTGCCAGCAGCTACGGACTAGCTGGTAATGAGCAGTTCTTC. Its translation is CASSYGLAGNEQFF.

This clone turned up a few times. V is TRBV2 and J is TRBJ2-1, with D possibly TRBD1 on 5 matching bases. V lost 4 bases, J lost 0 bases, and 7 bases lay in between. Germline V gene lookup returns CDR1 SNHLY and CDR2 FYNNEI. The CDR3 consists of 14 residues. CDR3 residues: CASSVGRSYNEQFF. The CDR3 DNA reads TGTGCCAGCAGTGTGGGGCGCTCCTACAATGAGCAGTTCTTC.

The chain joins TRBV7-2 to TRBJ2-3; D not certain. The CDR3 totals 13 residues. The V end lost 1 base, the J end lost 5 bases, and 7 bases lay between the germline ends. CDR1 is SGHTA, CDR2 FQGNSA, per germline. CDR3 sequence reads: CASSLVLLDTQYF. The CDR3 nucleotides read TGTGCCAGCAGCTTAGTTCTTCTAGATACGCAGTATTTT. The variable domain in full, completed from reference TRBV7-2 and TRBJ2-3, reads GAGVSQSPSNKVTEKGKDVELRCDPISGHTALYWYRQSLGQGLEFLIYFQGNSAPDKSGLPSDRFSAERTGGSVSTLTIQRTQQEDSAVYLCASSLVLLDTQYFGPGTRLTVL.

The chain joins TRBV30 to TRBJ1-2; no firm D call. This CDR3 contains 14 residues. Germline CDR1 GTSNPN, CDR2 SVGIG (reference sequence). V was trimmed by 2 bases and J by 2 bases, leaving 12 bases between them. CDR3 nucleotides: TGTGCCTGGAGTCCCCCCGCGGGGAACTATGGCTACACCTTC. This gives the protein CAWSPPAGNYGYTF.

The table lists this clone with a few counts. The rearrangement joins TRBV2 to TRBJ1-2; D is possibly TRBD1 (5 bases). From germline, CDR1 is SNHLY and CDR2 FYNNEI. Trimming pared 6 bases from V and 1 base from J, leaving 9 bases between. The CDR3 runs to 13 residues. The CDR3 loop reads CASSPGGNYGYTF. For the CDR3, the DNA is TGTGCCAGCAGCCCCGGGGGTAACTATGGCTACACCTTC.

This clone appeared a few times. The chain recombines TRBV10-3 with TRBJ1-5; D not resolved. The CDR3 is 13 amino acids. Germline V gene data show CDR1 as ENHRY and CDR2 as SYGVKD. V lost 3 bases and J lost 7, with 10 bases in between. CDR3: CAISEEGFQPQHF. CDR3 in DNA: TGTGCCATCAGTGAAGAGGGTTTCCAGCCCCAGCATTTT.

This clone was picked up one time. The gene calls are TRBV5-4 and TRBJ2-4; D uncertain. The CDR3 covers 9 residues. Trimming took off 6 bases at V and 9 bases at J, with 4 bases between the two ends. Per the germline V gene, CDR1 is SGHNT and CDR2 is YYREEE (reference sequence). CDR3 sequence (DNA): TGTGCCAGCATGGCCATTCAGTACTTC. Translation: CASMAIQYF.

The rearrangement uses TRBV23-1 and TRBJ2-2, with no clear D. TRBV23-1 is an ORF, with its function uncertain. CDR3 length equals 15 residues. Trimming took off 4 bases at V and 0 bases at J, with 9 bases between the two ends. As DNA, the CDR3 is TGCGCCAGCAGTCTGGTAAAGCCGAACACCGGGGAGCTGTTTTTT. Translation: CASSLVKPNTGELFF.

V and J are TRBV18 and TRBJ2-5; tentatively, D is TRBD1 (7 bases). The germline V gene has CDR1 KGHSH and CDR2 LQKENI. V lost 6 bases to trimming and J lost 3 bases, with 11 bases between them. CDR3 length: 13 residues. Written as DNA, the CDR3 is TGTGCCAGCTCCAGGGGGGTTAAAGAGACCCAGTACTTC. It translates to CASSRGVKETQYF.

This clone was seen just once. This chain connects TRBV27 to TRBJ2-3, with D perhaps matching TRBD2 (6 bases). Trimming left V 3 bases short and J 0 bases short, with 10 bases between. The CDR3 runs 15 residues. Germline assignment: CDR1 MNHEY and CDR2 SMNVEV (reference sequence). DNA for the CDR3: TGTGCCAGCAGTTTTGGGGGGAAAAGCACAGATACGCAGTATTTT. Its protein is CASSFGGKSTDTQYF.